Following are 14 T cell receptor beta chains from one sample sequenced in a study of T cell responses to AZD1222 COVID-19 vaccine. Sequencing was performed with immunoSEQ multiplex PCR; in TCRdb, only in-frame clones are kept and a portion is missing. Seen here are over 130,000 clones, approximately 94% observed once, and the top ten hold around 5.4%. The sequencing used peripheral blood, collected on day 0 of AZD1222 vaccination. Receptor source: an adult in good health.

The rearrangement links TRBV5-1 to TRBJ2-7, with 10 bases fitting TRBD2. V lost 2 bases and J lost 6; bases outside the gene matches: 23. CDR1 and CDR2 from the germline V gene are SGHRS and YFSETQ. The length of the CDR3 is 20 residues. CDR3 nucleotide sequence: TGCGCCAGCAGCTTATATCGTTTAAGCGGGAGGGCCCTCGAAGGAAGCGAGCAGTACTTC. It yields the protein CASSLYRLSGRALEGSEQYF.

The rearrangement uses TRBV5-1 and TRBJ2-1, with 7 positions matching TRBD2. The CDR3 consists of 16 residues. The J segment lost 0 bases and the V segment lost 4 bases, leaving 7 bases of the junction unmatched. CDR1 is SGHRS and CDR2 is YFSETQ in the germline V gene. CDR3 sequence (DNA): TGCGCCAGCAGCGGCAGCGGGGCAAGCTCCTACAATGAGCAGTTCTTC. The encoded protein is CASSGSGASSYNEQFF.

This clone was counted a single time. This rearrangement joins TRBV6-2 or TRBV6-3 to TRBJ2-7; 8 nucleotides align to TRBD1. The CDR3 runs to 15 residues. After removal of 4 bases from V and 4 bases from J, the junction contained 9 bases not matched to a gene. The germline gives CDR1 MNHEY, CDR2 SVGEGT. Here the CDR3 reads CASSSSGTGAYEQYF. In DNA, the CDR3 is TGTGCCAGCAGTTCTTCTGGGACAGGAGCTTACGAGCAGTACTTC.

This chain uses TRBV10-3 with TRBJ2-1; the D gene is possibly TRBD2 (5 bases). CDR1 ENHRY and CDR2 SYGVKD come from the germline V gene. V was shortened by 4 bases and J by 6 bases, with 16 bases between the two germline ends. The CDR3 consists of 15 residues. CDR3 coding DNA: TGTGCCATCAGTGGGGAAGCGGAAAGAGGCAATGAGCAGTTCTTC. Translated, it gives CAISGEAERGNEQFF.

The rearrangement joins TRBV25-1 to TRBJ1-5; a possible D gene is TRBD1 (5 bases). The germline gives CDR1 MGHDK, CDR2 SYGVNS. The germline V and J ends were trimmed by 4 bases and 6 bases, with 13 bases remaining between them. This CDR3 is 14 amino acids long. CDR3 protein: CASSGIGVSQPQHF. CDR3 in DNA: TGTGCCAGCAGTGGAATAGGGGTTAGTCAGCCCCAGCATTTT.

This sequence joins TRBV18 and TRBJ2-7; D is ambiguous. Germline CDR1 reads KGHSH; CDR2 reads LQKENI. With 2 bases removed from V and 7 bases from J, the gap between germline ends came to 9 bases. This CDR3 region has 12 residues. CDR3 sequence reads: CASSPDLGEQYF. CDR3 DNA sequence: TGTGCCAGCTCACCAGACCTCGGGGAGCAGTACTTC. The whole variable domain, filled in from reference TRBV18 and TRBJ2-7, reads NAGVMQNPRHLVRRRGQEARLRCSPMKGHSHVYWYRQLPEEGLKFMVYLQKENIIDESGMPKERFSAEFPKEGPSILRIQQVVRGDSAAYFCASSPDLGEQYFGPGTRLTVT.

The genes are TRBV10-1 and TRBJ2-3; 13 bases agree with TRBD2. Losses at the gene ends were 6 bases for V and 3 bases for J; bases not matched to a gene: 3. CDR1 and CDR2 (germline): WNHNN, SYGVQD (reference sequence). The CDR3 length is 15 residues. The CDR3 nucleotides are TGCGCCAGCAGGGGACTAGCGGGGACTACAGATACGCAGTATTTT. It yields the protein CASRGLAGTTDTQYF.

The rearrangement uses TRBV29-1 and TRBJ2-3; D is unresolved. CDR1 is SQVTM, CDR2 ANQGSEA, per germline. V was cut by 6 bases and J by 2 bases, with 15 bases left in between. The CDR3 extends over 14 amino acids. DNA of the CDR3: TGCAGCGTCGCGGTTCCGTGGCCCACAGATACGCAGTATTTT. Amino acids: CSVAVPWPTDTQYF.

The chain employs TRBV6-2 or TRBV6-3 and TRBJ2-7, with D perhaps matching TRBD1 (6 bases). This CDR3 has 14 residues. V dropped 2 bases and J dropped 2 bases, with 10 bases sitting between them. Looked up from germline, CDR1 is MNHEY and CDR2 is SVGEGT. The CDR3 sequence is CASSYDGTPYEQYF. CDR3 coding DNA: TGTGCCAGCAGTTACGACGGGACACCCTACGAGCAGTACTTC.

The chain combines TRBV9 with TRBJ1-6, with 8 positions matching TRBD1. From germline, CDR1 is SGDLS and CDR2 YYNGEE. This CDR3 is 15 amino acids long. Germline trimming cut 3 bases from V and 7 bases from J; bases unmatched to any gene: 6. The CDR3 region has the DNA TGTGCCAGCAGCGCCCTGCAGGGGGCGAATTCACCCCTCCACTTT. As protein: CASSALQGANSPLHF.

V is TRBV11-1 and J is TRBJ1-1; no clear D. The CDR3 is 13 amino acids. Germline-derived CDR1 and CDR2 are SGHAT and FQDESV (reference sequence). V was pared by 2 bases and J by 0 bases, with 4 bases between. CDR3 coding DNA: TGTGCCAGCAGCTTAAGGATGAACACTGAAGCTTTCTTT. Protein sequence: CASSLRMNTEAFF. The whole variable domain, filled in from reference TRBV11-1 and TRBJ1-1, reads EAEVAQSPRYKITEKSQAVAFWCDPISGHATLYWYRQILGQGPELLVQFQDESVVDDSQLPKDRFSAERLKGVDSTLKIQPAELGDSAMYLCASSLRMNTEAFFGQGTRLTVV.

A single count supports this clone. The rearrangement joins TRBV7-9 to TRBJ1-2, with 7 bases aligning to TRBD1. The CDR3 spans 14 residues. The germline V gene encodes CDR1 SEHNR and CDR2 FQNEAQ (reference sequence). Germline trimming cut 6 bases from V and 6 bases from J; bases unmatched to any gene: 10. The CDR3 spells CASSFADRVDGYTF. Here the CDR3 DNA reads TGTGCCAGCAGTTTTGCCGACAGGGTGGATGGCTACACCTTC.

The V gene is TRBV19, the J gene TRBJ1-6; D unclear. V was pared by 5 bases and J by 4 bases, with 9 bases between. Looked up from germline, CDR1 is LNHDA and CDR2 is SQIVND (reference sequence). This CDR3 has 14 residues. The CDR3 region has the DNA TGTGCCAGTAGTGCCCGGGAGTATAATTCACCCCTCCACTTT. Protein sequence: CASSAREYNSPLHF.

CDR3 in amino acids: CASSHGVGFDYGYTF. For the CDR3, the DNA is TGCGCCAGCAGCCACGGCGTAGGGTTCGACTATGGCTACACCTTC. This sequence joins TRBV4-1 and TRBJ1-2; D is undetermined. V was pared by 3 bases and J by 3 bases, with 14 bases between. This CDR3 is built from 15 residues. Germline lookup yields CDR1 MGHRA and CDR2 YSYEKL.